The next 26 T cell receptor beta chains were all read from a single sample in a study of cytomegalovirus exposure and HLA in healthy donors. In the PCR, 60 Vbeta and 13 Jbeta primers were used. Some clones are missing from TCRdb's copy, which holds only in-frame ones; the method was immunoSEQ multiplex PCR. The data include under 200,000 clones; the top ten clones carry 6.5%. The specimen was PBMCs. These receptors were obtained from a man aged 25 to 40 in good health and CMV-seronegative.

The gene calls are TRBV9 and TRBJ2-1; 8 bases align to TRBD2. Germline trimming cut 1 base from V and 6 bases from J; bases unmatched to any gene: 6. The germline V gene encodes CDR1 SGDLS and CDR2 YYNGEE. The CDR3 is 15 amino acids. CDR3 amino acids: CASSVRAGEGNEQFF. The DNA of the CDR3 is TGTGCCAGCAGCGTACGAGCGGGGGAGGGCAATGAGCAGTTCTTC.

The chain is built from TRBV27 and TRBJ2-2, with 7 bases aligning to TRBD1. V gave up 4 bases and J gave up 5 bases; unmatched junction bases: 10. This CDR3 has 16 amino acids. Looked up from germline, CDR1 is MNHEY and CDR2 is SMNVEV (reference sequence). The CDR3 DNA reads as TGTGCCAGCAGTTCCGGCCAGGGACAGCTGACCGGGGAGCTGTTTTTT. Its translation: CASSSGQGQLTGELFF.

Here the CDR3 reads CASSTFHTNEKLFF. In DNA, the CDR3 is TGTGCCAGTAGTACATTTCATACTAATGAAAAACTGTTTTTT. The J gene is TRBJ1-4, the V gene TRBV19; D gene unclear. This CDR3 contains 14 residues. Trimming removed 4 bases from V and 2 bases from J, with 8 bases in between. Germline V CDR1 and CDR2: LNHDA, SQIVND (reference sequence).

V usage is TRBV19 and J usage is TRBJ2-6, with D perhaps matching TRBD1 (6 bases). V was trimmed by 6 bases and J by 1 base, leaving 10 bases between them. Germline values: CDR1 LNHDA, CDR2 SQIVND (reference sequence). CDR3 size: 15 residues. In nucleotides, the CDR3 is TGTGCCAGTAGGCCTACAGGGTCTGGGGCCAACGTCCTGACTTTC. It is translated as CASRPTGSGANVLTF.

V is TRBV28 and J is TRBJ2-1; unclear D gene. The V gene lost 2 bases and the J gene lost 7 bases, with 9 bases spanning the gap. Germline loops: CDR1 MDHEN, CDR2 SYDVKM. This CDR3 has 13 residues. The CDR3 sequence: CASSLQQDNEQFF. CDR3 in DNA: TGTGCCAGCAGTTTACAGCAGGATAATGAGCAGTTCTTC.

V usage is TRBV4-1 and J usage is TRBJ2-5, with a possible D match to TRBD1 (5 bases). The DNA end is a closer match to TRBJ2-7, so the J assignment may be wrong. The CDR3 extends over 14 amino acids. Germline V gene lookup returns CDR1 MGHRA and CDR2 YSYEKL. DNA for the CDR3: TGCGCCAGCAGCCAAGTAGGGCAGGGTTACGAGCAGTACTTC. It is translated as CASSQVGQGYEQYF.

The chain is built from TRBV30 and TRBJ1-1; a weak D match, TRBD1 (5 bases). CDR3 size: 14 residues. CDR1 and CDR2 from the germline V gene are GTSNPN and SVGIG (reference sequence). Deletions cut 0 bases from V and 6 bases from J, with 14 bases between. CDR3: CAWSVQAGSAEAFF. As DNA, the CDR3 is TGTGCCTGGAGTGTACAAGCAGGGTCAGCTGAAGCTTTCTTT. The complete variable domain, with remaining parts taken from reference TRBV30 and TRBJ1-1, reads SQTIHQWPATLVQPVGSPLSLECTVEGTSNPNLYWYRQAAGRGLQLLFYSVGIGQISSEVPQNLSASRPQDRQFILSSKKLLLSDSGFYLCAWSVQAGSAEAFFGQGTRLTVV.

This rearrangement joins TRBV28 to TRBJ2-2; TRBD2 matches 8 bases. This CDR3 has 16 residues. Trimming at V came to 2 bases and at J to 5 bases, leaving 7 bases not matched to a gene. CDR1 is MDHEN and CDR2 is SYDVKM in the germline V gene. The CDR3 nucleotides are TGTGCCAGCAGTTTACTTTCCCTAGCGGGTACCGGGGAGCTGTTTTTT. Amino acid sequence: CASSLLSLAGTGELFF. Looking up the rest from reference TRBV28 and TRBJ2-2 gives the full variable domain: DVKVTQSSRYLVKRTGEKVFLECVQDMDHENMFWYRQDPGLGLRLIYFSYDVKMKEKGDIPEGYSVSREKKERFSLILESASTNQTSMYLCASSLLSLAGTGELFFGEGSRLTVL.

For the CDR3, the DNA is TGTGCCAGCAGTGTTTCAGGGATGAACGAGCAGTACTTC. Protein: CASSVSGMNEQYF. The chain is built from TRBV6-1 and TRBJ2-7; TRBD1 might be the D (5 bases). The CDR3 consists of 13 residues. Trimming stripped 4 bases from V and 5 bases from J, with 12 bases between. CDR1 is MNHNS, CDR2 SASEGT, per germline.

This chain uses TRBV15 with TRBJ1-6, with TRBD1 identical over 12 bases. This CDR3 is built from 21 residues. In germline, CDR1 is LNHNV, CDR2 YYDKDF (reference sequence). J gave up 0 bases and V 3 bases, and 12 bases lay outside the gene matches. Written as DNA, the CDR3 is TGTGCCACCAGCAGTAGGGACAGGGGGCGATCACTTGACTCCTATAATTCACCCCTCCACTTT. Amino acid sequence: CATSSRDRGRSLDSYNSPLHF.

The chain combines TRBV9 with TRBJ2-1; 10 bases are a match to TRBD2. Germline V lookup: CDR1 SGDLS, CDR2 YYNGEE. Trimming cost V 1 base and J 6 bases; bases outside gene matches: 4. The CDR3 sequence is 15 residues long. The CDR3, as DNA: TGTGCCAGCAGCGTAACACTAGCGGGATCCAATGAGCAGTTCTTC. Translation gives CASSVTLAGSNEQFF.

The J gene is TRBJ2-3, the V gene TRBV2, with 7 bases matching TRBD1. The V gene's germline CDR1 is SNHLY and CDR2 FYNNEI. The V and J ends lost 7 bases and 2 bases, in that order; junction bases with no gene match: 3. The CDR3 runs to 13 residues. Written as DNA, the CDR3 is TGTGCCAGCATGGACAGGAACACAGATACGCAGTATTTT. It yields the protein CASMDRNTDTQYF.

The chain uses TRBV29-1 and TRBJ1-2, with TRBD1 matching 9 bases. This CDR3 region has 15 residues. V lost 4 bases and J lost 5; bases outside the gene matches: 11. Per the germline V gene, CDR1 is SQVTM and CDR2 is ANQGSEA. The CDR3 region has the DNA TGCAGCGTTGCGAGTTGGGACAGGGTGGGGTATGGCTACACCTTC. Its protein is CSVASWDRVGYGYTF.

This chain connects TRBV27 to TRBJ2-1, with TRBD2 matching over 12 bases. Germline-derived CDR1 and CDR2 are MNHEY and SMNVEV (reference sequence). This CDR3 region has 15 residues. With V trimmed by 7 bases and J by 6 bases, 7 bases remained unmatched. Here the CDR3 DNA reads TGTGCCAGCACCCTACTAGCGGGGGGCAGCAATGAGCAGTTCTTC. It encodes CASTLLAGGSNEQFF.

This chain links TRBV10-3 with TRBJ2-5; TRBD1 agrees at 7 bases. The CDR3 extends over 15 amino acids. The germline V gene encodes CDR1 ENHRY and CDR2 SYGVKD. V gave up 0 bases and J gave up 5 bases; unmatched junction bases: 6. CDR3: CAISESDRALETQYF. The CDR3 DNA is TGTGCCATCAGTGAGTCAGACAGGGCATTGGAGACCCAGTACTTC.

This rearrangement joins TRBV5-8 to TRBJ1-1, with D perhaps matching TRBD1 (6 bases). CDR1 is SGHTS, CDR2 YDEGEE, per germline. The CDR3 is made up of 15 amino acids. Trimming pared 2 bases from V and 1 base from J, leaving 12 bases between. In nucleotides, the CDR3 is TGTGCCAGCAGCTTCCCCGGGACAACGAACACTGAAGCTTTCTTT. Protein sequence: CASSFPGTTNTEAFF.

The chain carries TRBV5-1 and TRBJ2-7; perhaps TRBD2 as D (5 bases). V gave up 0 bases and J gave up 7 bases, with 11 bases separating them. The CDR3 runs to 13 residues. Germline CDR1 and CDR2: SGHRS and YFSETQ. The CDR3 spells CASSLGLAKEQYF. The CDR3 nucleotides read TGCGCCAGCAGCTTGGGGCTAGCCAAAGAGCAGTACTTC. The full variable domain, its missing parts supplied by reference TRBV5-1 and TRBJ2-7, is KAGVTQTPRYLIKTRGQQVTLSCSPISGHRSVSWYQQTPGQGLQFLFEYFSETQRNKGNFPGRFSGRQFSNSRSEMNVSTLELGDSALYLCASSLGLAKEQYFGPGTRLTVT.

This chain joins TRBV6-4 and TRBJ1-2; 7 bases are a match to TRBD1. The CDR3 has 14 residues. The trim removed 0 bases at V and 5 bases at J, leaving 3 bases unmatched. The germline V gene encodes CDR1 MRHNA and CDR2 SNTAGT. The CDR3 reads CASSDSTGKYGYTF. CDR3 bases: TGTGCCAGCAGTGACTCGACAGGGAAGTATGGCTACACCTTC.

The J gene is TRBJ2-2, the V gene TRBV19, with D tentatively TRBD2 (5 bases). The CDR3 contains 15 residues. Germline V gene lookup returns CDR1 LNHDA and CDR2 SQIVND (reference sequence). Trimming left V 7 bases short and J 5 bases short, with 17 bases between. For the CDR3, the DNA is TGTGCCAGTATTCCTAGCTTCGGTTGGACCGGGGAGCTGTTTTTT. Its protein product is CASIPSFGWTGELFF.

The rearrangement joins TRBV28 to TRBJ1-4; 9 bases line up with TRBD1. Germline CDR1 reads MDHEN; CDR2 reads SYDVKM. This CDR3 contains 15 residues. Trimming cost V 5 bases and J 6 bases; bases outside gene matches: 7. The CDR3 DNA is TGTGCCAGCAGTCGACGGACAGGGGCCCATGAAAAACTGTTTTTT. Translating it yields CASSRRTGAHEKLFF.

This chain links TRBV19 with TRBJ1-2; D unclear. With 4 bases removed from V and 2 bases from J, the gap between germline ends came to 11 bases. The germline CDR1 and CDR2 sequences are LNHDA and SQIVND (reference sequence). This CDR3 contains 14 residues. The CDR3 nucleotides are TGTGCCAGTAGTACCCGGGGAGGGAACTATGGCTACACCTTC. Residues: CASSTRGGNYGYTF.

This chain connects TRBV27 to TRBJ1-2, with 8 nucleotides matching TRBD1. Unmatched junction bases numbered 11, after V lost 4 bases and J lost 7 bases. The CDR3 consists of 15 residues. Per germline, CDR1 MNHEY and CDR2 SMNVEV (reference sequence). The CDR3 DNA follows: TGTGCCAGCAGTTCCTCGACAGGGGCCGAGCGTGGCTACACCTTC. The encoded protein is CASSSSTGAERGYTF.

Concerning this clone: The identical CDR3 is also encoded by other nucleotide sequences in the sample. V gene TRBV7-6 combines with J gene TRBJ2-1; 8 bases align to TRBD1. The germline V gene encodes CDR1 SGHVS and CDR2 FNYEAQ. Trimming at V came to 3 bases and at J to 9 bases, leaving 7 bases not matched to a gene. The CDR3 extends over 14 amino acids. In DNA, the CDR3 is TGTGCCAGCAGCTTGGCAGGGGGCCGAGGTGAGCAGTTCTTC. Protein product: CASSLAGGRGEQFF.

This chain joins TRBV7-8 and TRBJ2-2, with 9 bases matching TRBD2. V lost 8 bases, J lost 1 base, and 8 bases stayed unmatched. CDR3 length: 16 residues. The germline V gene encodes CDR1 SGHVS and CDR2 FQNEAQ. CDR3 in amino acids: CASGLLAGVNTGELFF. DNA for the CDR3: TGTGCCAGCGGACTCTTAGCGGGAGTGAACACCGGGGAGCTGTTTTTT.

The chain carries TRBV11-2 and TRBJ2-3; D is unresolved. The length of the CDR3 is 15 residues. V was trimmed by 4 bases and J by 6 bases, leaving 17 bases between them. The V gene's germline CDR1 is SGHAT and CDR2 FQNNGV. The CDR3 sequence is CASSYYAHTRDTQYF. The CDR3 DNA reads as TGTGCCAGCAGCTACTATGCCCACACACGGGATACGCAGTATTTT.

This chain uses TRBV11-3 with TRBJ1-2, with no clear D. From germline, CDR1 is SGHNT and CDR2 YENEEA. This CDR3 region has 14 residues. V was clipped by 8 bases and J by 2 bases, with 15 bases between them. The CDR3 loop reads CASSASGFNYGYTF. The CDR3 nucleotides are TGTGCCAGCTCCGCGTCGGGGTTCAACTATGGCTACACCTTC.